This T cell receptor beta chain was profiled in a study of blood T cells in healthy people across ages. Study observations and caveats: In these data, TCR beta diversity tracked strongly with naive T cell percentage. Naive and antigen-experienced cells were not separated, limiting conclusive comparison.

CDR3 length: 15 amino acids. Germline trimming cut 4 bases from V and 4 bases from J; bases unmatched to any gene: 5. The V gene's germline CDR1 is SGHRS and CDR2 YFSETQ. In this sample, this clonotype turned up many times. The antigen is unknown. Together with a sample-barcoded 5' primer, a J-beta primer mix was included in a second PCR lasting about 7 to 11 cycles. Tagging of each cDNA molecule was performed by a template-switch adaptor with 12 random nucleotides. TCRdb re-analysed the 5' RACE reads in MiXCR, keeping a single row per CDR3 protein. Found here are roughly 1.9 million distinct CDR3 sequences, 35% to 50% of them singletons; the top ten hold more than 20%.

The sequencing sample was made of blood. The chain links TRBV5-1 to TRBJ2-1, with TRBD2 matching 10 bases. The sequence derives from a human donor in good health. The CDR3 DNA reads TGCGCCAGCAGCCGAGGACTAGCGGATTACAATGAGCAGTTCTTC. It codes for CASSRGLADYNEQFF.